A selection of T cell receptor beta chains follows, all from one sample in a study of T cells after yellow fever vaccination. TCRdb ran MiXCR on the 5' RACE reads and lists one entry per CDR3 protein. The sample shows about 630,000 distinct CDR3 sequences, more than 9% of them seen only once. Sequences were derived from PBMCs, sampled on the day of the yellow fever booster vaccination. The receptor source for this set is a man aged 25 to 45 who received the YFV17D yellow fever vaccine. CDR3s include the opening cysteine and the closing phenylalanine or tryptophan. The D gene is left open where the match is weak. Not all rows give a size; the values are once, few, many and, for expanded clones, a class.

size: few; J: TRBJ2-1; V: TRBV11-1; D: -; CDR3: CASSLASIQGFHEQFF; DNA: TGTGCCAGCAGCTTAGCCTCGATACAGGGTTTCCATGAGCAGTTCTTC
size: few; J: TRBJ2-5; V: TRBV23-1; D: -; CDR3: CASSDTGGNIETQYF; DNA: TGCGCCAGCAGCGATACAGGAGGAAACATTGAGACCCAGTACTTC
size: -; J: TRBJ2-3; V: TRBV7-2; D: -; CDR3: CASSFAGEDTQYF; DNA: TGTGCCAGCAGCTTCGCAGGAGAAGATACGCAGTATTTT
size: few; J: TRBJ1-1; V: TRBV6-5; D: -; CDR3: CASSYGTVRGNTEAFF; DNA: TGTGCCAGCAGCTACGGGACGGTGAGGGGGAACACTGAAGCTTTCTTT
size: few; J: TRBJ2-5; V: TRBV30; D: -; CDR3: CAWSVGGVKTQYF; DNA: TGTGCCTGGAGTGTGGGGGGAGTAAAGACCCAGTACTTC
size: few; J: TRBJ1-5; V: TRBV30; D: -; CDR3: CAWSMWRSRNQPQHF; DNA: TGTGCCTGGAGTATGTGGCGCTCTCGCAATCAGCCCCAGCATTTT
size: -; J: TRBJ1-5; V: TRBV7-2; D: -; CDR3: CASSPEAGEPQHF; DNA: TGTGCCAGCAGCCCAGAGGCGGGTGAGCCCCAGCATTTT
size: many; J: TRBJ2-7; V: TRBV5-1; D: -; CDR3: CASSHGRTVSSYEQYF; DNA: TGCGCCAGCAGCCATGGCCGGACCGTAAGCTCCTACGAGCAGTACTTC
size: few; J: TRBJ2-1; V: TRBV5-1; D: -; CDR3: CASNPLTGLEQFF; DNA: TGCGCCAGCAACCCTCTCACAGGCCTGGAGCAGTTCTTC
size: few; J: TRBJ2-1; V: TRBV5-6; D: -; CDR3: CASSLQQDEQFF; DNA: TGTGCCAGCAGCTTGCAGCAGGATGAGCAGTTCTTC
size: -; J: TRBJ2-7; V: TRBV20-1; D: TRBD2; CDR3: CSARVLGRLASYEQYF; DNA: TGCAGTGCTAGAGTTCTTGGGAGACTAGCCTCCTACGAGCAGTACTTC
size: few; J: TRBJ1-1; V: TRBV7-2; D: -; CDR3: CASSLPVGNTEAFF; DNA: TGTGCCAGCAGCTTACCAGTAGGTAACACTGAAGCTTTCTTT
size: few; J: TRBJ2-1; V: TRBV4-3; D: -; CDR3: CASSQDGAGPLGGQFF; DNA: TGCGCCAGCAGCCAAGATGGGGCCGGGCCGCTGGGTGGGCAGTTCTTC
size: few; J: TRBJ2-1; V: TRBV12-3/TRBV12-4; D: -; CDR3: CASPPGRADSYNEQFF; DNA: TGTGCCAGCCCCCCCGGTAGAGCAGATAGTTACAATGAGCAGTTCTTC
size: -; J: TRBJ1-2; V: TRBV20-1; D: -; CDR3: CSALLITEGDGYTF; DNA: TGCAGTGCTCTACTAATTACAGAAGGGGATGGCTACACCTTC
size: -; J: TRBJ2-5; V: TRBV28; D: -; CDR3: CASSLGLLETQYF; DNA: TGTGCCAGCAGTTTAGGGCTATTAGAGACCCAGTACTTC
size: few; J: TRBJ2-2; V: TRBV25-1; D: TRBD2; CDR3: CASSDHPTRGVGELFF; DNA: TGTGCCAGCAGTGATCACCCCACTCGGGGGGTTGGGGAGCTGTTTTTT
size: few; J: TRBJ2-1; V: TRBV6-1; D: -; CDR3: CASSPFLGNEQFF; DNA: TGTGCCAGCAGTCCTTTCCTGGGAAATGAGCAGTTCTTC
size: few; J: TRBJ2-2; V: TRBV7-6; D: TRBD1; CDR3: CASSPSPDRGVNGELFF; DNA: TGTGCCAGCAGCCCATCCCCGGACAGGGGGGTGAACGGGGAGCTGTTTTTT
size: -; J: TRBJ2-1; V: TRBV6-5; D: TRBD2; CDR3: CASSYSGGRPRSSYNEQFF; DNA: TGTGCCAGCAGTTACTCGGGCGGGAGGCCGCGGAGCTCCTACAATGAGCAGTTCTTC
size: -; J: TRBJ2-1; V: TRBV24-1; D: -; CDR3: CATSEGSPGEQFF; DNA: TGTGCCACCAGTGAAGGATCTCCGGGTGAGCAGTTCTTC
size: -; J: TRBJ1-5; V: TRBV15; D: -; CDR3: CATSREVGNQPQHF; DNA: TGTGCCACCAGCAGGGAAGTCGGCAATCAGCCCCAGCATTTT
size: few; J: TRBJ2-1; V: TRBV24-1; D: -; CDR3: CATSDPGLRGNEQFF; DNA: TGTGCCACCAGTGATCCGGGGCTCAGGGGCAATGAGCAGTTCTTC
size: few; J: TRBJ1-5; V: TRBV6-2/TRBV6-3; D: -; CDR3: CASSFPDGDQPQHF; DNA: TGTGCCAGCAGTTTCCCAGACGGTGATCAGCCCCAGCATTTT
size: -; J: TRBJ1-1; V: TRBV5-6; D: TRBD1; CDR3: CASRHAGGTEAFF; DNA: TGTGCCAGCAGGCACGCAGGGGGAACTGAAGCTTTCTTT
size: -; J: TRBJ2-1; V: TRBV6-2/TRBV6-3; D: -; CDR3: CASSYPSNEQFF; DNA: TGTGCCAGCAGTTACCCTTCGAATGAGCAGTTCTTC
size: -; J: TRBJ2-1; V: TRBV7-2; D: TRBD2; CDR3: CASSSHGLAGYNEQFF; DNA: TGTGCCAGCAGCTCCCATGGACTAGCGGGGTACAATGAGCAGTTCTTC
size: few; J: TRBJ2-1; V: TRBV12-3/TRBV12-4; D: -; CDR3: CASSLRSTPNEQFF; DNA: TGTGCCAGCAGTCTACGCTCCACTCCCAATGAGCAGTTCTTC
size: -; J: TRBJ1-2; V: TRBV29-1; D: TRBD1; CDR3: CSVYGTDTSYGYTF; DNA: TGCAGCGTTTATGGGACAGACACTTCCTATGGCTACACCTTC
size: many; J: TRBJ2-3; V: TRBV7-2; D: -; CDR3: CASSRGSSDTQYF; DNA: TGTGCCAGCAGCCGTGGTTCGTCCGATACGCAGTATTTT
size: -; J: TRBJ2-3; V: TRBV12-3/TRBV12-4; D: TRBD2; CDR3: CASRGTSGITDTQYF; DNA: TGTGCCAGCCGGGGGACTAGCGGGATCACAGATACGCAGTATTTT
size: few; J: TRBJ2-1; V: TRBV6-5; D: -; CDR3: CASSYGLTTASRFF; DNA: TGTGCCAGCAGTTACGGGCTGACCACCGCGAGCCGGTTCTTC
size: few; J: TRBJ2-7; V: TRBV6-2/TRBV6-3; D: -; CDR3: CASSYSYNYEQYF; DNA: TGTGCCAGCAGTTACTCGTACAACTACGAGCAGTACTTC
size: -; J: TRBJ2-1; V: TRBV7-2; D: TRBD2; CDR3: CASSLRLADEQFF; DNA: TGTGCCAGCAGCTTGAGACTAGCCGATGAGCAGTTCTTC
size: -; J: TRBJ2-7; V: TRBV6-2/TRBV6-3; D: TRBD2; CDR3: CASSPRTSGRIIYEQYF; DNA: TGTGCCAGCAGTCCCAGGACTAGCGGGAGGATCATCTACGAGCAGTACTTC
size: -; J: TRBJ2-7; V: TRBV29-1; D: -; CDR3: CSVEQAPYEQYF; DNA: TGCAGCGTTGAACAAGCTCCCTACGAGCAGTACTTC
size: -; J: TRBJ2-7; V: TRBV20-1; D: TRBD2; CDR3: CSATGLALHSYEQYF; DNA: TGCAGTGCAACGGGACTAGCGTTACACTCCTACGAGCAGTACTTC
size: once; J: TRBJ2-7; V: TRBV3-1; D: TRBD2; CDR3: CACSQDWTSDPQRNNYEQYF; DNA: TGTGCCTGCAGCCAAGATTGGACTAGCGACCCCCAGAGAAATAACTACGAGCAGTACTTC
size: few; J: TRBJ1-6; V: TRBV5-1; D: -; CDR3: CASSYSGPSPLHF; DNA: TGCGCCAGCAGCTACTCCGGGCCTTCACCCCTCCACTTT
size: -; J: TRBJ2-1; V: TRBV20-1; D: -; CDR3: CSARPGVDNEQFF; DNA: TGCAGTGCGCGACCCGGGGTGGACAATGAGCAGTTCTTC
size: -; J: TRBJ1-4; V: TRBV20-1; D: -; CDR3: CSARDLWGTSGLFF; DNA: TGCAGTGCTAGAGATCTGTGGGGGACATCGGGGCTGTTTTTT
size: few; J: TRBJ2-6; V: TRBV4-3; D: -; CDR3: CASSHNSGAGANVLTF; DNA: TGCGCCAGCAGCCATAACTCGGGGGCTGGGGCCAACGTCCTGACTTTC
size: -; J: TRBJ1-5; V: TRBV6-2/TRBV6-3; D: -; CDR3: CASRLGGNQPQHF; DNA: TGTGCCAGCCGACTCGGCGGGAATCAGCCCCAGCATTTT
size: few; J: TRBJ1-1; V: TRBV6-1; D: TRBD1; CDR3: CASRLFGQANTEAFF; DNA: TGTGCCAGCAGATTGTTTGGACAGGCGAACACTGAAGCTTTCTTT
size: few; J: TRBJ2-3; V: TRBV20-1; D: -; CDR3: CSAETPRGFIPSTDTQYF; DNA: TGCAGTGCTGAGACACCGAGGGGGTTTATCCCTAGCACAGATACGCAGTATTTT
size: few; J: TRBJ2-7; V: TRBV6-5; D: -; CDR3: CASSYSYLQVDSSYEQYF; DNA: TGTGCCAGCAGTTACTCGTATCTTCAGGTGGATAGCTCCTACGAGCAGTACTTC
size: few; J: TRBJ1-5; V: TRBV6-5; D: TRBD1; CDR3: CASSPPGQNNQPQHF; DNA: TGTGCCAGCAGTCCCCCGGGACAGAACAATCAGCCCCAGCATTTT
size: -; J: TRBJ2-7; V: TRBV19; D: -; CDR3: CASSPGTDFYEQYF; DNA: TGTGCCAGTAGTCCCGGGACCGACTTCTACGAGCAGTACTTC
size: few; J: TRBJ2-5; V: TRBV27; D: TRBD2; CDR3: CASSLSGEGLLTQYF; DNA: TGTGCCAGCAGTTTATCGGGGGAGGGCCTTCTGACCCAGTACTTC
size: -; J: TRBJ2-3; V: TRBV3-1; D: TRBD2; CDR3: CASSQSGGAYTDTQYF; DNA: TGTGCCAGCAGCCAGTCGGGGGGAGCGTACACAGATACGCAGTATTTT